Sequencing of this T cell receptor (beta chain) was carried out in a study of OX40 agonist ivuxolimab in advanced cancers. As for the study in general: Patients assigned to dose escalation were diagnosed with hepatocellular carcinoma, melanoma, renal cell or head and neck cancer. Of the patients, three showed partial responses, one with hepatocellular carcinoma and two with cutaneous melanoma. Findings and limits, study-wide: Averaging showed that CD8+ T cells had more expanded clones than CD4+ did.

V dropped 6 bases and J dropped 2; count of bases not matched to a gene: 11. Germline CDR1 reads SGHRS; CDR2 reads YFSETQ. CDR3 length: 16 residues. The assay was immunoSEQ multiplex PCR, and TCRdb's table has in-frame clones only and misses some. This table has about 40,000 clones, approximately 86% appearing once. As for this clone: Its antigen is undetermined.

The V gene is TRBV5-1, the J gene TRBJ2-3; 8 bases fit TRBD2. The material sequenced was CD4+ or CD8+ T cells sorted from blood, taken in a trial of the OX40 agonist ivuxolimab. The clonotype originates from an adult with an advanced solid tumor such as melanoma, head and neck, liver or kidney cancer. The CDR3 is CASIPNSGVLTDTQYF. DNA of the CDR3: TGCGCCAGCATACCCAATAGCGGGGTGCTCACAGATACGCAGTATTTT.